This T cell receptor beta chain was recorded in a study of radiotherapy plus CTLA-4 blockade in lung cancer. After removal of 4 bases from V and 2 bases from J, the junction contained 12 bases not matched to a gene. CDR3 length: 19 residues. Germline CDR1 reads SGHTA; CDR2 reads FQGTGA. Sequencing used immunoSEQ multiplex PCR; TCRdb keeps in-frame clones, though not all of them. The data hold around 100,000 clones, with approximately 75% observed a single time. Receiving focal radiation plus CTLA-4 blockade with ipilimumab were patients who had chemo-refractory metastatic non-small-cell lung cancer. This rearrangement joins TRBV7-3 to TRBJ2-6; 9 bases are a match to TRBD1. The sample consisted of peripheral blood, taken from a patient treated with radiotherapy plus ipilimumab. The receptor was derived from a human donor with non-small cell lung cancer who had a partial response to radiotherapy plus ipilimumab. Some clones in this sample may be carry-over from other donors' samples. CDR3 protein: CASSSVPGQGSAGANVLTF. The CDR3 DNA reads as TGTGCCAGCAGCTCGGTCCCGGGACAGGGAAGTGCTGGGGCCAACGTCCTGACTTTC. Complete variable domain (other parts from reference TRBV7-3 and TRBJ2-6): GAGVSQTPSNKVTEKGKYVELRCDPISGHTALYWYRQSLGQGPEFLIYFQGTGAADDSGLPNDRFFAVRPEGSVSTLKIQRTERGDSAVYLCASSSVPGQGSAGANVLTFGAGSRLTVL.